This TCR beta chain was sequenced during a study of blood T cell repertoires in COVID-19. Turning to the study itself: Acute-phase and convalescent COVID-19 samples originated in the United States, Italy and Spain. Sources were T cells, B-cell-depleted T cells, or PBMCs; the material itself was cDNA or gDNA.

Study processing details: Amplification with reference gene primers provided the estimates of nucleated cell counts. Here immunoSEQ multiplex PCR was the method, and the copy in TCRdb shows in-frame clones only, minus some. That table gives V, J and clone size, and the DNA gave D and trimming. This sample carries about 45,000 clones, about 89% of them seen once, and the ten largest clones take 4.5% to 5%. The CDR3 consists of 11 residues. The germline gives CDR1 MNHEY, CDR2 SVGAGI. The clonotype was recovered from a human donor in a cohort sampled during active COVID-19. Sequencing was carried out using peripheral blood. This chain connects TRBV6-5 to TRBJ1-1; D possibly corresponds to TRBD1 (5 bases). The CDR3 sequence: CAAGGGTEAFF. CDR3 in DNA: TGTGCAGCCGGGGGGGGCACTGAAGCTTTCTTT.